This T cell receptor beta chain was captured by sequencing in a study of shared clonotypes between healthy human individuals. Broader study findings: An expected dependence of interdonor clonotype sharing on sequencing depth was noted. A small donor pool kept down the genetic and exposure-history diversity that was represented. Rarefaction indicated that sorted-subset sequencing remained incomplete although depth was large.

Memory CD4+ cells were the fraction left after CD45RA+ naive selection. The table came from immunoSEQ multiplex PCR; TCRdb's copy has only in-frame clones and leaves some out. The data hold a few hundred thousand clones, with around 97% observed a single time. The V end lost 5 bases, the J end lost 5 bases, and 19 bases lay between the germline ends. Germline CDR1 and CDR2: SGHDT and YYEEEE. This CDR3 is 16 amino acids long. Comments on this clone: The antigen is undetermined.

This sequence was found in a woman aged 25 to 39 in good health. V is TRBV5-6 and J is TRBJ2-2; D gene ambiguous. Sample: naive CD4+ T cells sorted from blood. The sample's subset: CD45RA+ positively selected. CDR3 sequence reads: CASRSTRRLWTGELFF. CDR3 nucleotides: TGTGCCAGCAGAAGTACCCGGCGGTTATGGACCGGGGAGCTGTTTTTT.